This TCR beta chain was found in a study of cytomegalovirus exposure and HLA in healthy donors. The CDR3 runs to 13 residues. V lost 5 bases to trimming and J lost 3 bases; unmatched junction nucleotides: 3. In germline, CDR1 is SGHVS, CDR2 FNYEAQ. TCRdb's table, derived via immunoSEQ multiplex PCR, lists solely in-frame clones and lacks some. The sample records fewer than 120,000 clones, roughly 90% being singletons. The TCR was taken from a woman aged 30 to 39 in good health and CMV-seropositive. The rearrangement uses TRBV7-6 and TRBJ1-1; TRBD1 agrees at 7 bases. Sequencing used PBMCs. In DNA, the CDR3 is TGTGCCAGCAGCATTACAGGGGACACTGAAGCTTTCTTT. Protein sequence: CASSITGDTEAFF.